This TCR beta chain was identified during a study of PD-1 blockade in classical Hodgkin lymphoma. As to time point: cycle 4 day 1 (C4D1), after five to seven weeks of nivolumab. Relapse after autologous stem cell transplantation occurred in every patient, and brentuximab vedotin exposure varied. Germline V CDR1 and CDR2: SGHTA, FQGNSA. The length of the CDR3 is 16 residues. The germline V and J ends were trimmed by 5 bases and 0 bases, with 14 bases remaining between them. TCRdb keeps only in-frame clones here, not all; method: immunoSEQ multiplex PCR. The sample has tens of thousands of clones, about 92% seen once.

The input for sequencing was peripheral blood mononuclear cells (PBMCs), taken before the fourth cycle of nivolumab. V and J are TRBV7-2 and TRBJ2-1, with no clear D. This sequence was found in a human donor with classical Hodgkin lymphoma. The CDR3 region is CASSRIFDISYNEQFF. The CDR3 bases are TGTGCCAGCAGCCGAATTTTTGACATCTCCTACAATGAGCAGTTCTTC.